This T cell receptor (beta chain) was found in a study of cytotoxic CD8 clonotypes in ibrutinib-treated CLL. Across the whole study: Enrolment comprised about a dozen relapsed/refractory and roughly 15 treatment-naive patients; about 17 were IGHV unmutated.

Study conclusions and caveats: Rising at ibrutinib response, clonality subsequently fell back toward baseline at progression. Relative to age-matched healthy donors, clonality at baseline was higher, and it tracked circulating CD8+ T-cell counts.

CDR1 is SGHNT and CDR2 is YENEEA in the germline V gene. The CDR3 consists of 13 residues. Trimming removed 5 bases from V and 2 bases from J, with 6 bases in between. The assay was immunoSEQ multiplex PCR, and TCRdb's table has in-frame clones only and misses some. The sample holds about 270,000 clones, roughly four fifths seen once. Genomic DNA (around 2 micrograms) was obtained from cryopreserved PBMCs for construction of TCR beta libraries. With respect to this clone: As yet, its antigen is unknown.

This rearrangement joins TRBV11-3 to TRBJ2-2; D remains unclear. Sequenced here: PBMCs, sampled at disease progression, from a patient treated with ibrutinib. This clonotype originated in a human donor with chronic lymphocytic leukemia. As DNA, the CDR3 is TGTGCCAGCAGCCCACCCAACACCGGGGAGCTGTTTTTT. Protein sequence: CASSPPNTGELFF.